The present TCR beta chain was sequenced within a study of blood T cell repertoires in COVID-19 (dated by TCRdb to 2018 to 2020). Some background on the complete study: Collaborator samples came from the United States, Italy and Spain and covered acute and convalescent phases of COVID-19. The prospective study material was composed of cDNA or gDNA derived from T cells, B-cell-depleted T cells, or PBMCs. Samples came from the ongoing ImmuneRACE study (first 160 participants) plus 1,254 subjects from 6 global collaborators. Nearly every sample came with metadata listing a de-identified subject ID, COVID-19 status, age in years and sex. Where available, HLA class I and class II types were taken from metadata supplied by the sample provider and were not determined by assay-based typing. Deeply sampled blood TCRbeta repertoires from subjects exposed to, actively infected with, or recovered from COVID-19 were included in the dataset. The repertoires were made available in a free public database intended to serve as a resource for research on the immune response to SARS-CoV-2.

V loses 3 bases at its end and J loses 5 bases; junction bases beyond the gene matches: 16. The germline V gene (reference sequence) specifies LGHDT as CDR1 and YNNKEL as CDR2. The CDR3 measures 19 amino acids from cysteine to phenylalanine. CDR3 DNA is the only sequence kept; it has 57 bases, read in frame from the first base. Study-level results and caveats: Clinical and demographic metadata were provided uncurated, with the amount varying by source and participant.

Turning to this clone: It has no known antigen specificity. Per-base quality was not reported, and no clone a single base away is much larger than it.

TCRbeta CDR3 regions were amplified from genomic DNA by means of the immunoSEQ Assay, a bias-controlled multiplex PCR. Turning to the authors' computational methods: The number of nucleated cells in each sample was estimated by amplification of reference gene primers within the assay. To quantify the absolute abundance of each unique TCRbeta CDR3 rearrangement, sequence reads were collapsed and filtered. For each sample, productive Simpson clonality was calculated as the square root of Simpson's diversity index over productive rearrangements. In its TCRdb copy, this immuneACCESS table keeps in-frame sequences only and misses some clones. Where compared with another copy, unresolved V genes explain less than half of these, and the others have no known cause. V and J calls and clone size come straight from that table; D and trimming were deduced from the DNA. The table for this sample lists under 300,000 clones; approximately 80% of them were counted only once. Clones ranked in the top ten supply more than 8% of the sample.

The collaborating institutions used their own protocols to collect whole blood in K2EDTA tubes. For TCRbeta analysis, collaborators shipped samples as frozen whole blood, isolated PBMCs, or DNA extracted from either of those sample types. The clonotype originates from a woman aged 80 or over with acute or convalescent COVID-19. Recombination linked TRBV3-1 (or the pseudogene TRBV3-2) to TRBJ2-1, with 10 bases in between that match TRBD2. Sequenced input: peripheral blood. Here is the DNA: TGTGCCAGCAGCCATCACCTAGCGGGGGCCGCCGGGGGGAACAATGAGCAGTTCTTC. Translation gives CASSHHLAGAAGGNNEQFF.